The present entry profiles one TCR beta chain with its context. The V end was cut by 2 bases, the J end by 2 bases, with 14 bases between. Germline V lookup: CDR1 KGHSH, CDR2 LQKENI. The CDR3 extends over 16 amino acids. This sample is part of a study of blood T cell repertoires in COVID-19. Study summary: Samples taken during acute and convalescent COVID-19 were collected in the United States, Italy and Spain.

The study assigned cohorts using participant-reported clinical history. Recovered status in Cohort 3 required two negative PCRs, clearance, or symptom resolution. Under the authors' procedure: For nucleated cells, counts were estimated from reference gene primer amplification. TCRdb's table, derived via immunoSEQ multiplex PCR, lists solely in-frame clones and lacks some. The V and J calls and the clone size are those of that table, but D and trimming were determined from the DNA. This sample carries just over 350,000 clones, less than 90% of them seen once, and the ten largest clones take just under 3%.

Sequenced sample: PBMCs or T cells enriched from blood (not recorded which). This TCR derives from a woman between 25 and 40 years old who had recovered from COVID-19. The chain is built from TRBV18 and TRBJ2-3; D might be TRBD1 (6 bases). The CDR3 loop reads CASSPSPGVSTDTQYF. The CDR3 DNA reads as TGTGCCAGCTCACCATCTCCAGGGGTGTCCACAGATACGCAGTATTTT.